This TCR beta chain came from a study of response to subunit inactivated influenza vaccine. General observations from the study: The authors suggested that few new T cells are recruited per seasonal influenza vaccination.

TCRdb re-called the RT-PCR reads through MiXCR, storing one row per CDR3 protein. There are more than 200,000 distinct CDR3 sequences in the sample; more than 9% occur only once, and over 6.5% lies in the top ten. A remark on this clonotype: The antigen is not known.

Trimming stripped 4 bases from V and 8 bases from J, with 13 bases between. The CDR3 covers 13 residues. Germline CDR1 is SGHRS and CDR2 is YFSETQ. Specimen: non-naive T cells sorted from PBMCs, collected about 14 days before vaccination. This sequence joins TRBV5-1 and TRBJ2-1, with D tentatively TRBD2 (6 bases). This receptor was identified in a man aged 50-59 years who received an inactivated influenza vaccine. This CDR3 reads CASSPGAGHEQFF. CDR3 DNA sequence: TGCGCCAGCAGCCCCGGGGCGGGGCATGAGCAGTTCTTC.